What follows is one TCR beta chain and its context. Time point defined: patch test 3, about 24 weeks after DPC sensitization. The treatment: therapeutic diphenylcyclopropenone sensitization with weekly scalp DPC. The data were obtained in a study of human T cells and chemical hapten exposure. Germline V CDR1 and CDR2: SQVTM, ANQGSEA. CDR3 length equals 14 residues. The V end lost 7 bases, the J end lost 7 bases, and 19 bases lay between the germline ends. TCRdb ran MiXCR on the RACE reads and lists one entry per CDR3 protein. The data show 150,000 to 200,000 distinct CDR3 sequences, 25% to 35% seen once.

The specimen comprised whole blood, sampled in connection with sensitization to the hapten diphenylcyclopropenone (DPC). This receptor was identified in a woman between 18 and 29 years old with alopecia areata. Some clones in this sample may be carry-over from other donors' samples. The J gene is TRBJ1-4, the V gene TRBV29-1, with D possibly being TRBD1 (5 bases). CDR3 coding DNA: TGCAGCGCCAAATCCTGGGACGGAGTTGAAAAACTGTTTTTT. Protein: CSAKSWDGVEKLFF.